A selection of T cell receptor beta chains follows, all from one sample in a study of PD-1 blockade in classical Hodgkin lymphoma. This table comes from immunoSEQ multiplex PCR, and its TCRdb copy is limited to in-frame clones, with some not included. The sample yields tens of thousands of clones, roughly 80% seen once. The sequencing here drew on peripheral blood mononuclear cells (PBMCs), taken before the second cycle of nivolumab. These receptors all come from a human donor with classical Hodgkin lymphoma. CDR3s include the opening cysteine and the closing phenylalanine or tryptophan. A D gene is named only where the DNA matches it firmly.

TRBV12-5,-,TRBJ2-7,CASGLDLTGFPYEQYF,TGTGCTAGTGGTTTGGACCTGACAGGTTTTCCCTACGAGCAGTACTTC
TRBV30,-,TRBJ2-7,CAWSVLRGSEQYF,TGTGCCTGGAGTGTACTTAGAGGGAGCGAGCAGTACTTC
TRBV5-4,-,TRBJ1-6,CASSLVPGNYNSPLHF,TGTGCCAGCAGCTTGGTCCCCGGAAATTATAATTCACCCCTCCACTTT
TRBV30,-,TRBJ1-6,CACSANSPLHF,TGTGCCTGTTCCGCTAATTCACCCCTCCACTTT
TRBV7-2,TRBD1,TRBJ2-3,CASSLIQGAADTQYF,TGTGCCAGCAGCTTGATACAGGGGGCCGCAGATACGCAGTATTTT
TRBV9,-,TRBJ1-1,CASSVRGVKDTEAFF,TGTGCCAGCAGCGTAAGGGGCGTTAAGGACACTGAAGCTTTCTTT
TRBV2,-,TRBJ1-2,CASSEDPANYGYTF,TGTGCCAGCAGTGAGGACCCCGCTAACTATGGCTACACCTTC
TRBV7-2,-,TRBJ1-5,CASSPGAASNQPQHF,TGTGCCAGCAGCCCCGGGGCAGCAAGCAATCAGCCCCAGCATTTT
TRBV28,-,TRBJ1-2,CAAHGGGDNYGYTF,TGTGCCGCGCACGGAGGGGGGGATAACTATGGCTACACCTTC
TRBV4-3,-,TRBJ2-7,CASSQDREAYEQYF,TGCGCCAGCAGCCAAGACAGGGAAGCCTACGAGCAGTACTTC
TRBV4-3,-,TRBJ1-1,CASSQDLLAENTEAFF,TGCGCCAGCAGCCAAGATCTGCTGGCCGAGAACACTGAAGCTTTCTTT
TRBV5-6,TRBD1,TRBJ2-7,CASSPWTGSSYEQYF,TGTGCCAGCAGCCCCTGGACAGGGAGCTCCTACGAGCAGTACTTC
TRBV19,TRBD1,TRBJ1-6,CASSLWDSADSPLHF,TGTGCCAGTAGTCTCTGGGACAGTGCCGATTCACCCCTCCACTTT
TRBV12-5,-,TRBJ2-7,CASGLSDTPDEQYF,TGTGCTAGTGGTTTGTCGGACACCCCAGACGAGCAGTACTTC
TRBV5-8,TRBD2,TRBJ2-3,CASSLFVVFRGGTSTDTQYF,TGTGCCAGCAGCTTGTTCGTAGTGTTTCGCGGGGGGACTAGCACAGATACGCAGTATTTT